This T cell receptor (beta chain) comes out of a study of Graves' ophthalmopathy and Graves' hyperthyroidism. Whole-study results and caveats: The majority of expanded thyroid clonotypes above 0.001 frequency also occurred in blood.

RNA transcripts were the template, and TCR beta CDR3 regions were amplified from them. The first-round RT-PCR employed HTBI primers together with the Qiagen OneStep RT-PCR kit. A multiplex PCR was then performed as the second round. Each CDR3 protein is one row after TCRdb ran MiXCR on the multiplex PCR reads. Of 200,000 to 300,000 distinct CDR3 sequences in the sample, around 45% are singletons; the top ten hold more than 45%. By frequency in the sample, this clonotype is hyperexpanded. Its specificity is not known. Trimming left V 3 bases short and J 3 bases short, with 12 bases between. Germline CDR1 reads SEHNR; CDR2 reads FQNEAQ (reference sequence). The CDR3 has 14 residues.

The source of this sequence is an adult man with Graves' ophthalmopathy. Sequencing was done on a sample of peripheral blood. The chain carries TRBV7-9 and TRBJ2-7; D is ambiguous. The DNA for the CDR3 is TGTGCCAGCAGCTTGGCATACAGTAGCTACGAGCAGTACTTC. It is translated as CASSLAYSSYEQYF.